These 31 T cell receptor beta chains share one sample of origin, sequenced in a study of T cell repertoires in cytomegalovirus infection (dated by TCRdb to between 2018 and 2021). The treatment or condition label for this specimen denotes: in vitro stimulation with specific CMV peptide epitopes to enrich CMV-specific T cells. Which antigens these TCRs recognize remains unknown. For sequencing, an Illumina HiSeq 1500 was employed. TCRdb took the public reads, trimmed them with fastp at Q25, ran MiXCR for clone calling and kept in-frame beta chains. Identical CDR3 protein sequences are pooled into one entry, listed with their most common genes and DNA. This sample has around 770,000 distinct CDR3 sequences in its table, and about 29% of those were observed once. The ten largest clonotypes hold over 10% of the sample. The source material was cultured CD8+ T cells from PBMCs, sampled from culture after CMV antigen stimulation. These receptor sequences come from a human donor in good health (CMV status not recorded). Some clones in this sample may be carry-over from other donors' samples.

The genes are TRBV7-2 and TRBJ2-1; 8 bases are a match to TRBD2. V lost 1 base and J lost 12; bases outside the gene matches: 20. The CDR3 length is 18 residues. Germline V gene lookup returns CDR1 SGHTA and CDR2 FQGNSA. The CDR3 spells CASSLDYLGLVLFKGQFF. In DNA form, the CDR3 reads TGTGCCAGCAGCTTAGATTATCTGGGACTAGTTCTATTCAAGGGGCAGTTCTTC.

CDR3 protein: CASRGVDGYTF. The CDR3 coding sequence is TGTGCCAGCAGGGGGGTGGATGGCTACACCTTC. J is TRBJ1-2 and V is TRBV6-6, with D perhaps TRBD1 (5 bases). Trimming pared 6 bases from V and 6 bases from J, leaving 8 bases between. The CDR3 runs to 11 residues. CDR1 is MNHNY and CDR2 is SVGAGI in the germline V gene (reference sequence).

In this sample, this clonotype turned up a few times. The chain employs TRBV7-6 and TRBJ2-5; 9 bases map to TRBD2. The germline V gene has CDR1 SGHVS and CDR2 FNYEAQ. CDR3 length: 15 residues. V gave up 5 bases and J gave up 3 bases; unmatched junction bases: 7. CDR3 nucleotides: TGTGCCAGCAGCCAAGGGGCGGGGGGGAAAGAGACCCAGTACTTC. Residues: CASSQGAGGKETQYF.

The CDR3 DNA is TGTGCCACCAGTGATTACGCGGGGGGCTACTACAATGAGCAGTTCTTC. It specifies CATSDYAGGYYNEQFF. The chain employs TRBV24-1 and TRBJ2-1; 8 bases agree with TRBD2. V lost 2 bases to trimming and J lost 3 bases; unmatched junction nucleotides: 5. The CDR3 has 16 residues. CDR1 and CDR2 (germline): KGHDR, SFDVKD.

In its sample, this clonotype was seen a few times. One end of the junction is discordant with germline, which a read error may explain. The chain links TRBV5-3 to TRBJ1-1; no firm D call. TRBV5-3 is filed as an ORF, its function uncertain. CDR3 size: 12 residues. CDR3 coding DNA: TGTGCCAGCAGCTTTGGACTTTCTGAAGCTTTCTTT. The encoded protein is CASSFGLSEAFF.

The chain couples TRBV6-1 to TRBJ2-1; 11 bases line up with TRBD2. V was clipped by 4 bases and J by 6 bases; unmatched bases: 20. In germline, CDR1 is MNHNS, CDR2 SASEGT. This CDR3 is built from 20 residues. The CDR3 DNA sequence: TGTGCCAGCAGTGGGGGATGGCTAGCGGGGGGCCAAAAAGCCGCCAATGAGCAGTTCTTC. Its protein is CASSGGWLAGGQKAANEQFF.

The genes are TRBV4-1 and TRBJ2-3; perhaps TRBD2 as D (5 bases). Trimming stripped 0 bases from V and 4 bases from J, with 17 bases between. Germline assignment: CDR1 MGHRA and CDR2 YSYEKL. CDR3 length: 17 residues. The CDR3 sequence is CASSQDIPAGGADTQYF. CDR3 nucleotide sequence: TGCGCCAGCAGCCAAGATATTCCCGCCGGAGGCGCAGATACGCAGTATTTT.

The chain is built from TRBV28 and TRBJ1-6; weak D call: TRBD1 (6 bases). Per germline, CDR1 MDHEN and CDR2 SYDVKM. The CDR3 sequence is 16 residues long. Trimming cost V 5 bases and J 3 bases, with 14 bases left between them. CDR3 sequence reads: CASSRQGTYYNSPLHF. As DNA, the CDR3 is TGTGCCAGCAGTCGGCAGGGGACTTACTATAATTCACCCCTCCACTTT.

This clonotype was observed many times. The chain carries TRBV7-6 and TRBJ2-7, with D possibly TRBD1 on 6 matching bases. Per germline, CDR1 SGHVS and CDR2 FNYEAQ. There are 13 residues in the CDR3. V gave up 1 base and J gave up 4 bases, with 8 bases separating them. The CDR3 loop reads CASSLGTAYEQYF. CDR3 sequence (DNA): TGTGCCAGCAGCTTAGGGACAGCTTACGAGCAGTACTTC.

On this clonotype itself: One junction end disagrees with the germline gene, perhaps due to a read error. The V and J genes are TRBV4-1 and TRBJ2-3; tentatively, D is TRBD1 (6 bases). CDR1 and CDR2 from the germline V gene are MGHRA and YSYEKL. The CDR3 is 17 amino acids. The CDR3: CASSQDRGGLSTDKQYF. CDR3 coding DNA: TGCGCCAGCAGCCAAGATCGAGGGGGTTTAAGCACAGATAAGCAGTATTTT.

This chain connects TRBV19 to TRBJ1-1; weak D call: TRBD1 (5 bases). The CDR3 covers 14 residues. Trimming removed 2 bases at V and 4 bases at J, with 11 bases between. CDR1 and CDR2 from the germline V gene are LNHDA and SQIVND (reference sequence). CDR3 DNA: TGTGCCAGTAGTATAAGGGGTTCGAGCACTGAAGCTTTCTTT. Encoded protein: CASSIRGSSTEAFF.

This clonotype has only a few counts. The V and J genes are TRBV6-5 and TRBJ2-1; a possible D gene is TRBD2 (7 bases). Between the trimmed V and J ends, which lost 8 bases and 0 bases, there was a span of 11 bases. The CDR3 runs to 14 residues. Germline values: CDR1 MNHEY, CDR2 SVGAGI. The DNA of the CDR3 is TGTGCCAGCTGTAGGGGGGGCTCCTACAATGAGCAGTTCTTC. Encoded protein: CASCRGGSYNEQFF.

This chain's CDR3 is CASSSGRSSTDTQYF. CDR3 nucleotide sequence: TGTGCCAGCAGTTCGGGCAGGTCTAGCACAGATACGCAGTATTTT. The chain recombines TRBV12-3 or TRBV12-4 with TRBJ2-3; D is unresolved. Trimming left V 4 bases short and J 0 bases short, with 11 bases between. The CDR3 spans 15 residues.

J is TRBJ2-2 and V is TRBV6-5; a possible D gene is TRBD2 (5 bases). Trimming took 5 bases from V and 3 from J, leaving 13 bases between them. The CDR3 length is 15 residues. Germline values: CDR1 MNHEY, CDR2 SVGAGI. The CDR3 sequence is CASSTDWADTGELFF. The CDR3 DNA sequence: TGTGCCAGCAGTACGGACTGGGCAGACACCGGGGAGCTGTTTTTT.

This clonotype was seen a few times. V usage is TRBV4-1 and J usage is TRBJ2-1; the D gene is possibly TRBD1 (6 bases). V dropped 3 bases and J dropped 0 bases, with 12 bases sitting between them. CDR3 length: 16 amino acids. Germline CDR1 MGHRA, CDR2 YSYEKL. The CDR3 nucleotides read TGCGCCAGCAGCCATGACACAGGGAGCTCCTACAATGAGCAGTTCTTC. This translates into CASSHDTGSSYNEQFF.

The V gene is TRBV2, the J gene TRBJ2-1; 9 bases are a match to TRBD2. The CDR3 sequence is 17 residues long. The germline V gene has CDR1 SNHLY and CDR2 FYNNEI. The ends lost 3 bases at V and 9 bases at J; junction bases unmatched: 15. The CDR3 region is CASSDRRRGGRHGEQFF. The CDR3 DNA reads TGTGCCAGCAGTGATAGGAGGCGGGGGGGCCGGCACGGTGAGCAGTTCTTC.

The rearrangement joins TRBV3-1 to TRBJ2-3; 8 nucleotides align to TRBD2. This CDR3 is 17 amino acids long. Germline V gene data show CDR1 as LGHDT and CDR2 as YNNKEL (reference sequence). V was clipped by 4 bases and J by 2 bases; unmatched bases: 11. CDR3 loop: CASSPLLKRGTTDTQYF. The CDR3 coding sequence is TGTGCCAGCAGCCCCCTTTTAAAGCGGGGGACCACAGATACGCAGTATTTT.

This chain connects TRBV20-1 to TRBJ2-1; D is ambiguous. V lost 6 bases and J 9 bases, leaving 9 bases between the germline ends. The germline V gene has CDR1 DFQATT and CDR2 SNEGSKA (reference sequence). The CDR3 totals 10 residues. This CDR3 reads CSAPRREQFF. CDR3 DNA: TGCAGTGCCCCTCGCCGTGAGCAGTTCTTC.

The rearrangement joins TRBV7-9 to TRBJ1-1; D ambiguous. The CDR3 consists of 15 residues. The V gene's germline CDR1 is SEHNR and CDR2 FQNEAQ (reference sequence). The V gene lost 1 base and the J gene lost 1 base, with 10 bases spanning the gap. The CDR3 protein is CASSLVSRTNTEAFF. CDR3 in DNA: TGTGCCAGCAGCTTAGTGAGCAGGACGAACACTGAAGCTTTCTTT. Drawing the rest from reference TRBV7-9 and TRBJ1-1, the complete variable domain is DTGVSQNPRHKITKRGQNVTFRCDPISEHNRLYWYRQTLGQGPEFLTYFQNEAQLEKSRLLSDRFSAERPKGSFSTLEIQRTEQGDSAMYLCASSLVSRTNTEAFFGQGTRLTVV.

The chain carries TRBV19 and TRBJ1-1; no reliable D call. The germline V gene encodes CDR1 LNHDA and CDR2 SQIVND (reference sequence). The CDR3 has 15 amino acids. V was trimmed by 3 bases and J by 0 bases, leaving 11 bases between them. CDR3 in amino acids: CASSIWAGMNTEAFF. DNA for the CDR3: TGTGCCAGTAGTATTTGGGCGGGGATGAACACTGAAGCTTTCTTT.

The chain links TRBV3-1 to TRBJ2-3, with 10 bases identical to TRBD2. Germline V gene lookup returns CDR1 LGHDT and CDR2 YNNKEL (reference sequence). This CDR3 has 17 amino acids. The junction had 9 bases not matched to a gene; V was cut back by 4 bases and J by 2 bases. CDR3 DNA: TGTGCCAGCAGCCCCCTTCAGCGGGGGGGCAACACAGATACGCAGTATTTT. It encodes CASSPLQRGGNTDTQYF.

Only one count was recorded for this clonotype. V is TRBV3-1 and J is TRBJ2-7; either TRBD1 or TRBD2 may fit D (5 bases each). This CDR3 comprises 14 residues. Deletions cut 2 bases from V and 2 bases from J, with 10 bases between. The germline gives CDR1 LGHDT, CDR2 YNNKEL (reference sequence). The CDR3 reads CASSQSGTTYEQYV. The CDR3 nucleotides read TGTGCCAGCAGCCAATCCGGGACCACCTACGAGCAGTACGTC.

At least ten counts were recorded for this clonotype. J is TRBJ2-2 and V is TRBV10-3; the D is unclear. Germline V lookup: CDR1 ENHRY, CDR2 SYGVKD. The CDR3 contains 13 residues. V lost 6 bases and J lost 7, with 12 bases in between. This CDR3 reads CAIRWEDNGELFF. CDR3 DNA sequence: TGTGCCATCAGATGGGAAGACAACGGGGAGCTGTTTTTT.

A few counts support this clonotype. The gene calls are TRBV7-9 and TRBJ2-3; no clear D gene. This CDR3 is 13 amino acids long. The V gene lost 8 bases and the J gene lost 2 bases, with 11 bases spanning the gap. CDR1 is SEHNR and CDR2 is FQNEAQ in the germline V gene (reference sequence). CDR3 DNA: TGTGCCAGCGACATATCCCACACAGATACGCAGTATTTT. The encoded protein is CASDISHTDTQYF.

This clonotype has more than one count but fewer than ten. J is TRBJ2-7 and V is TRBV4-1; perhaps TRBD1 as D (5 bases). Germline CDR1 is MGHRA and CDR2 is YSYEKL. This CDR3 is built from 16 residues. The V end lost 0 bases, the J end lost 0 bases, and 12 bases lay between the germline ends. CDR3 in DNA: TGCGCCAGCAGCCAAGAAGGGCAGGGCTACTCCTACGAGCAGTACTTC. It is translated as CASSQEGQGYSYEQYF.

This clonotype was counted only a few times. The chain combines TRBV7-6 with TRBJ1-2; D may be TRBD1 (5 bases). CDR3 length: 14 amino acids. V lost 5 bases and J lost 0, with 10 bases in between. Germline V gives CDR1 SGHVS, CDR2 FNYEAQ. The CDR3 reads CASSPDTSNYGYTF. The CDR3, as DNA: TGTGCCAGCAGCCCGGACACCTCTAACTATGGCTACACCTTC.

The chain couples TRBV4-1 to TRBJ2-1, with 8 bases lining up with TRBD2. The CDR3 totals 18 residues. J lost 2 bases, V lost 0 bases, and 9 bases had no gene match. CDR1 and CDR2 (germline): MGHRA, YSYEKL. In DNA form, the CDR3 reads TGCGCCAGCAGCCAAGAGGAAGCGGGACTAGGGGCCTACAATGAGCAGTTCTTC. This codes for CASSQEEAGLGAYNEQFF.

This clonotype was seen a handful of times. V and J are TRBV5-8 and TRBJ2-3; TRBD2 matches 7 bases. CDR3 length: 15 residues. J gave up 4 bases and V 1 base, and 6 bases lay outside the gene matches. Per germline, CDR1 SGHTS and CDR2 YDEGEE. CDR3 DNA sequence: TGTGCCAGCAGCTTGCTCCTGACTAGCTCAGATACGCAGTATTTT. Protein: CASSLLLTSSDTQYF.

The J gene is TRBJ2-2, the V gene TRBV18; D gene unclear. Trimming shortened V by 2 bases and J by 0 bases, and 13 bases separated the two germline ends. The CDR3 runs to 17 residues. Germline CDR1 and CDR2: KGHSH and LQKENI. CDR3 region: CASSPVSGSTNTGELFF. The CDR3 nucleotides read TGTGCCAGCTCACCAGTCAGTGGTAGTACGAACACCGGGGAGCTGTTTTTT.

The chain recombines TRBV20-1 with TRBJ1-1; D not resolved. The V end lost 0 bases, the J end lost 13 bases, and 12 bases lay between the germline ends. The germline V gene has CDR1 DFQATT and CDR2 SNEGSKA (reference sequence). The CDR3 has 11 amino acids. CDR3 nucleotides: TGCAGTGCTAGAGATCAGTCTCAGGATTTCTTT. Protein sequence: CSARDQSQDFF.

This chain joins TRBV6-2 or TRBV6-3 and TRBJ1-2, with no clear D. The CDR3 contains 14 residues. CDR1 is MNHEY, CDR2 SVGEGT, per germline. The V end was cut by 4 bases, the J end by 8 bases, with 17 bases between. The CDR3: CASSSGGFYEGYTF. CDR3 coding DNA: TGTGCCAGCAGTTCAGGCGGGTTCTATGAAGGCTACACCTTC.